These 30 T cell receptor beta chains were sequenced from one sample in a study of T cell repertoires in cytomegalovirus infection. MiXCR was run by TCRdb on the reads, yielding one entry per CDR3 protein. The top ten hold about 2.9% of the sample, which has 150,000 to 200,000 distinct CDR3 sequences, approximately 19% seen once. What was sequenced was PBMCs. The receptors come from a human donor in good health (CMV status not recorded). Some clones in this sample may be carry-over from other donors' samples.

V and J are TRBV7-6 and TRBJ2-7; tentatively, D is TRBD1 or TRBD2 (5 bases each). Germline V CDR1 and CDR2: SGHVS, FNYEAQ. V shed 5 bases and J shed 5 bases, with 16 bases lying between them. The CDR3 runs to 14 residues. The CDR3 DNA reads TGTGCCAGCAGCGCTAGCCAACAGGCGAACGAGCAGTACTTC. As protein: CASSASQQANEQYF.

The V call is TRBV5-5, the J call TRBJ2-3, with TRBD1 matching over 10 bases. The V and J ends lost 3 bases and 1 base, in that order; junction bases with no gene match: 5. This CDR3 has 16 amino acids. Per the germline V gene, CDR1 is SGHKS and CDR2 is YYEKEE (reference sequence). The CDR3 DNA sequence: TGTGCCAGCAGCTGGACCGGGACAGGGGGCACAGATACGCAGTATTTT. Translated: CASSWTGTGGTDTQYF.

The chain combines TRBV16 with TRBJ2-7, with 10 bases identical to TRBD1. This CDR3 has 14 residues. Germline V CDR1 and CDR2: KGHSY, FQNENV. The trim removed 4 bases at V and 5 bases at J, leaving 5 bases unmatched. The CDR3 region is CASSRGGTGDEQYF. The CDR3 nucleotides are TGTGCCAGCAGCCGAGGAGGGACAGGGGACGAGCAGTACTTC.

The rearrangement links TRBV4-1 to TRBJ2-5; 7 bases line up with TRBD1. The V gene end was trimmed by 0 bases and the J gene end by 1 base; junction bases not matched to a gene: 5. Germline loops: CDR1 MGHRA, CDR2 YSYEKL. This CDR3 contains 16 residues. The CDR3 region has the DNA TGCGCCAGCAGCCAAGAAATAGGGGGCGGCCAAGAGACCCAGTACTTC. Its translation is CASSQEIGGGQETQYF.

This clonotype was observed a handful of times. The V gene is TRBV20-1, the J gene TRBJ1-6; D unresolved. The CDR3 is made up of 15 amino acids. V was cut by 5 bases and J by 9 bases, with 20 bases left in between. CDR1 is DFQATT and CDR2 is SNEGSKA in the germline V gene (reference sequence). CDR3 residues: CSAFPRIGGGSPLHF. CDR3 sequence (DNA): TGCAGTGCTTTCCCTAGAATTGGAGGTGGTTCACCCCTCCACTTT.

The sample holds many counts of this clonotype. The chain combines TRBV28 with TRBJ2-7, with TRBD2 matching over 8 bases. This CDR3 contains 15 residues. V shed 4 bases and J 3 bases; nucleotides not matched to a gene: 8. CDR1 and CDR2 from the germline V gene are MDHEN and SYDVKM. The CDR3 region has the DNA TGTGCCAGCAGTTCGGGACTAGGCGATGACTACGAGCAGTACTTC. The encoded protein is CASSSGLGDDYEQYF.

The rearrangement links TRBV7-2 to TRBJ2-5; tentative D call: TRBD2 (5 bases). V was shortened by 1 base and J by 7 bases, with 13 bases between the two germline ends. The CDR3 contains 14 residues. The germline V gene has CDR1 SGHTA and CDR2 FQGNSA. The CDR3 sequence is CASSLELGRGTQYF. The CDR3 bases are TGTGCCAGCAGCTTAGAACTAGGGCGCGGGACCCAGTACTTC.

This clonotype has ten or more counts. The gene calls are TRBV12-3 or TRBV12-4 and TRBJ1-2; D is possibly TRBD1 (6 bases). V was pared by 6 bases and J by 4 bases, with 15 bases between. This CDR3 has 14 amino acids. The CDR3 spells CASRPQGRSYGYTF. In DNA, the CDR3 is TGTGCCAGCAGACCCCAGGGGCGCAGCTATGGCTACACCTTC.

V usage is TRBV18 and J usage is TRBJ1-1, with TRBD1 matching over 9 bases. V lost 4 bases, J lost 9 bases, and 9 bases stayed unmatched. Germline CDR1 KGHSH, CDR2 LQKENI. The CDR3 length is 14 residues. CDR3 sequence reads: CASSRSRTGEKAFF. CDR3 nucleotides: TGTGCCAGCTCACGATCGCGGACAGGGGAGAAAGCTTTCTTT.

This clonotype occurred a few times. J is TRBJ1-2 and V is TRBV28; D perhaps matches TRBD1 (5 bases). V was pared by 2 bases and J by 2 bases, with 12 bases between. The CDR3 consists of 15 residues. Germline V CDR1 and CDR2: MDHEN, SYDVKM. DNA of the CDR3: TGTGCCAGCAGTTTAACCGGGACGGAGAACTATGGCTACACCTTC. This encodes CASSLTGTENYGYTF.

A few counts support this clonotype. The CDR3 DNA is TGTGCCAGGGGGAGTCGGGAGGAAGACACAGATACGCAGTATTTT. This gives the protein CARGSREEDTDTQYF. The chain couples TRBV6-2 or TRBV6-3 to TRBJ2-3; 7 bases align to TRBD2. Germline-derived CDR1 and CDR2 are MNHEY and SVGEGT. This CDR3 has 15 amino acids. Trimming cost V 9 bases and J 2 bases; bases outside gene matches: 11.

In this sample, this clonotype turned up many times. This chain joins TRBV12-3 or TRBV12-4 and TRBJ2-3; a weak D match, TRBD1 (6 bases). The CDR3 is made up of 15 amino acids. Trimming pared 0 bases from V and 2 bases from J, leaving 9 bases between. CDR3 loop: CASSLAGQVTDTQYF. The CDR3, as DNA: TGTGCCAGCAGTTTAGCGGGACAAGTCACAGATACGCAGTATTTT.

This clonotype came up many times. The genes are TRBV12-3 or TRBV12-4 and TRBJ2-2; 12 bases line up with TRBD1. Trimming at V came to 4 bases and at J to 0 bases, leaving 3 bases not matched to a gene. The CDR3 runs 17 residues. For the CDR3, the DNA is TGTGCCAGCAGTTCGGGACAGGGGGCCGCGAACACCGGGGAGCTGTTTTTT. Residues: CASSSGQGAANTGELFF.

CDR3 sequence reads: CASSIRTGMIIPGNTIYF. The DNA of the CDR3 is TGTGCCAGCAGCATTAGGACAGGGATGATTATCCCTGGAAACACCATATATTTT. The rearrangement links TRBV7-6 to TRBJ1-3; 8 bases are a match to TRBD1. The CDR3 extends over 18 amino acids. Germline CDR1 is SGHVS and CDR2 is FNYEAQ. Trimming cost V 5 bases and J 2 bases; bases outside gene matches: 14.

The rearrangement links TRBV20-1 to TRBJ2-5, with TRBD1 matching over 8 bases. Trimming at V came to 4 bases and at J to 2 bases, leaving 3 bases not matched to a gene. Germline lookup yields CDR1 DFQATT and CDR2 SNEGSKA (reference sequence). CDR3 length: 13 residues. The CDR3 is CSATRTGQETQYF. CDR3 sequence (DNA): TGCAGTGCTACCCGGACAGGGCAAGAGACCCAGTACTTC.

This chain joins TRBV7-9 and TRBJ2-7, with D tentatively TRBD2 (6 bases). The CDR3 extends over 15 amino acids. The V and J ends lost 5 bases and 4 bases respectively, with 18 bases between them. Germline V CDR1 and CDR2: SEHNR, FQNEAQ (reference sequence). CDR3 bases: TGTGCCAGCAGCCGCCGGGAGCTCGTGGATTACGAGCAGTACTTC. Protein: CASSRRELVDYEQYF.

This clonotype has at least ten counts. This chain connects TRBV12-5 to TRBJ1-5; 7 nucleotides match TRBD1. J was trimmed by 9 bases and V by 6 bases; bases with no gene match: 11. From germline, CDR1 is LGHNT and CDR2 FRNRAP. The CDR3 is 14 residues long. The CDR3 loop reads CASGPGQFVRPQHF. The CDR3 coding sequence is TGTGCTAGTGGCCCGGGACAGTTCGTACGGCCCCAGCATTTT.

This clonotype was detected ten times or more. This chain uses TRBV10-3 with TRBJ2-1; possible D gene TRBD2, 6 bases. CDR1 and CDR2 from the germline V gene are ENHRY and SYGVKD. The CDR3 is 15 amino acids. V lost 7 bases and J lost 0, with 13 bases in between. The CDR3 sequence is CAINMGLRSYNEQFF. The CDR3 region has the DNA TGTGCCATCAACATGGGACTCCGCTCCTACAATGAGCAGTTCTTC.

This clonotype was seen repeatedly, ten times or more. The chain is built from TRBV28 and TRBJ2-5; 8 bases agree with TRBD2. The CDR3 runs to 16 residues. The junction had 10 bases not matched to a gene; V was cut back by 7 bases and J by 0 bases. The germline V gene encodes CDR1 MDHEN and CDR2 SYDVKM. The CDR3: CASTAAGGDDQETQYF. The CDR3 DNA follows: TGTGCCAGCACCGCGGCGGGGGGCGATGACCAAGAGACCCAGTACTTC. Variable domain in full (rest from reference TRBV28 and TRBJ2-5): DVKVTQSSRYLVKRTGEKVFLECVQDMDHENMFWYRQDPGLGLRLIYFSYDVKMKEKGDIPEGYSVSREKKERFSLILESASTNQTSMYLCASTAAGGDDQETQYFGPGTRLLVL.

The sample holds many counts of this clonotype. The chain carries TRBV6-1 and TRBJ1-5, with D maybe TRBD1 (5 bases). The CDR3 has 15 amino acids. Germline CDR1 MNHNS, CDR2 SASEGT. Trimming took off 8 bases at V and 6 bases at J, with 20 bases between the two ends. The CDR3 region is CASFEGDGHSQPQHF. CDR3 in DNA: TGTGCCAGCTTTGAAGGGGACGGACATAGTCAGCCCCAGCATTTT.

This clonotype was detected a few times. The V gene is TRBV20-1, the J gene TRBJ2-2; a possible D gene is TRBD2 (5 bases). Germline CDR1 and CDR2: DFQATT and SNEGSKA (reference sequence). Trimming shortened V by 6 bases and J by 1 base, and 15 bases separated the two germline ends. The CDR3 totals 15 residues. The chain's CDR3 is CSATTPGRNTGELFF. The CDR3, as DNA: TGCAGTGCCACCACCCCGGGGAGGAACACCGGGGAGCTGTTTTTT.

This clonotype was seen at least ten times. The chain links TRBV7-2 to TRBJ2-1; 13 nucleotides match TRBD2. The CDR3 sequence is 16 residues long. V lost 6 bases and J lost 3; bases outside the gene matches: 5. Germline values: CDR1 SGHTA, CDR2 FQGNSA. CDR3 sequence reads: CASSSGLAGRYNEQFF. The CDR3, as DNA: TGTGCCAGCAGTTCGGGACTAGCGGGACGCTACAATGAGCAGTTCTTC.

This clonotype was seen more than once but under ten times. The rearrangement joins TRBV5-4 to TRBJ2-3; 11 nucleotides match TRBD1. Germline V CDR1 and CDR2: SGHNT, YYREEE (reference sequence). The junction had 3 bases not matched to a gene; V was cut back by 2 bases and J by 4 bases. The CDR3 runs to 15 residues. CDR3 nucleotides: TGTGCCAGCAGCTTACAGGGACAGGGGGCAGATACGCAGTATTTT. It specifies CASSLQGQGADTQYF.

This clonotype was seen more than once but under ten times. The V and J genes are TRBV7-8 and TRBJ2-5; 9 bases fit TRBD1. Germline trimming cut 0 bases from V and 7 bases from J; bases unmatched to any gene: 9. Germline V CDR1 and CDR2: SGHVS, FQNEAQ. CDR3 length equals 16 residues. CDR3 coding DNA: TGTGCCAGCAGCTTAGCGCGGGGACAGGGATACGGGACCCAGTACTTC. Encoded protein: CASSLARGQGYGTQYF.

In this sample, this clonotype turned up a few times. This rearrangement joins TRBV28 to TRBJ2-2, with 8 bases fitting TRBD1. J gave up 3 bases and V 3 bases, and 6 bases lay outside the gene matches. The CDR3 sequence is 16 residues long. Germline V CDR1 and CDR2: MDHEN, SYDVKM. The CDR3 DNA follows: TGTGCCAGCAGTTTTTTAGGGACAGGCGACACCGGGGAGCTGTTTTTT. Encoded protein: CASSFLGTGDTGELFF.

This clonotype showed up just a few times. The chain uses TRBV12-5 and TRBJ2-3; D remains unclear. CDR3 length: 12 amino acids. Per germline, CDR1 LGHNT and CDR2 FRNRAP. Trimming left V 4 bases short and J 8 bases short, with 10 bases between. CDR3 in DNA: TGTGCTAGTGGTTCGGTGTCCGGTACGCAGTATTTT. This codes for CASGSVSGTQYF.

This clonotype has just a few counts. The rearrangement joins TRBV20-1 to TRBJ2-4; 8 nucleotides match TRBD2. The trim removed 7 bases at V and 0 bases at J, leaving 5 bases unmatched. In germline, CDR1 is DFQATT, CDR2 SNEGSKA (reference sequence). The CDR3 consists of 14 residues. CDR3 nucleotide sequence: TGCAGTGTCCTACGGGGGGGAGCCAAAAACATTCAGTACTTC. This encodes CSVLRGGAKNIQYF.

The chain is built from TRBV25-1 and TRBJ2-1; no clear D gene. The CDR3 totals 15 residues. The V end lost 10 bases, the J end lost 0 bases, and 16 bases lay between the germline ends. Looked up from germline, CDR1 is MGHDK and CDR2 is SYGVNS. CDR3 coding DNA: TGTGCCACCTCCCTTGGGGTTAGCTCCTACAATGAGCAGTTCTTC. Protein: CATSLGVSSYNEQFF.

Regarding this clonotype: A read error may explain this, as a much larger clone is one base away. The chain employs TRBV7-2 and TRBJ2-7; D remains ambiguous. Trimming cost V 10 bases and J 2 bases, with 18 bases left between them. CDR3 size: 14 residues. The germline CDR1 and CDR2 sequences are SGHTA and FQGNSA. In DNA form, the CDR3 reads TGTGCCACCGAACTCCCGGGCCATGCCTACGAGCAGTACTTC. Translated: CATELPGHAYEQYF.

This clonotype was recorded many times. The chain combines TRBV20-1 with TRBJ2-4, with D perhaps TRBD1 (6 bases). The CDR3 runs to 19 residues. Germline V CDR1 and CDR2: DFQATT, SNEGSKA (reference sequence). V lost 5 bases to trimming and J lost 1 base, with 27 bases between them. The DNA of the CDR3 is TGCAGTGCTGGGCCGGCCAGGGGATGGGGCCCCATGGCCAAAAACATTCAGTACTTC. Translation: CSAGPARGWGPMAKNIQYF.